The present entry profiles one T cell receptor (beta chain) with its context. These data are taken from a study of OX40 agonist ivuxolimab in advanced cancers. Generated by immunoSEQ multiplex PCR, the TCRdb table keeps only in-frame clones and is missing some. Among about 150,000 clones listed, about 92% were seen once. Trimming pared 1 base from V and 3 bases from J, leaving 10 bases between. CDR1 and CDR2 from the germline V gene are LNHDA and SQIVND (reference sequence). The length of the CDR3 is 14 residues. This sequence was found in an adult with an advanced solid tumor such as melanoma, head and neck, liver or kidney cancer. The genes are TRBV19 and TRBJ2-7; D is undetermined. The sample in question was CD4+ or CD8+ T cells sorted from blood, obtained in a trial of the OX40 agonist ivuxolimab. The CDR3 protein is CASSIGGVVYEQYF. DNA of the CDR3: TGTGCCAGTAGTATAGGCGGAGTCGTCTACGAGCAGTACTTC.